This T cell receptor (beta chain) came from a study of T cell responses to AZD1222 COVID-19 vaccine. Looking at the study overall: Recipients boosted at about 4 weeks or about 12 weeks are pooled.

Notes on the study in general: Nearly half of the spike-specific TCRs reportedly recognize variant regions that carry no mutations. Seropositive AZD1222 recipients at baseline numbered only five or six.

Trimming left V 2 bases short and J 1 base short, with 10 bases between. This CDR3 comprises 15 residues. Germline-derived CDR1 and CDR2 are MNHNS and SASEGT. Produced via immunoSEQ multiplex PCR; TCRdb's table is partial and in-frame only. The sample comprises more than 50,000 clones, more than 65% of which are singletons, and 15% to 25% rests with the top ten. Concerning this clone: Antigen specificity is unknown.

This specimen consisted of peripheral blood, obtained on day 0 of AZD1222 vaccination. The sequence derives from an adult in good health. The gene calls are TRBV6-1 and TRBJ2-3; maybe TRBD2 (6 bases). The CDR3 sequence: CASSEMGGGTDTQYF. In DNA form, the CDR3 reads TGTGCCAGCAGTGAAATGGGGGGAGGCACAGATACGCAGTATTTT.